This T cell receptor beta chain was sequenced in a study of cytomegalovirus exposure and HLA in healthy donors. Study results and caveats: Rarity characterized most TCR sequences, yet some public TCRs appeared in many donors.

Trimming at V came to 0 bases and at J to 9 bases, leaving 8 bases not matched to a gene. The CDR3 totals 16 residues. CDR1 and CDR2 (germline): MGHRA, YSYEKL. This clone was observed a handful of times. Its antigen remains unidentified. Participants comprised healthy donors of bone marrow. PCR amplification relied on 60 Vbeta primers (plus 13 Jbeta primers). Method: immunoSEQ multiplex PCR; TCRdb's copy keeps in-frame clones and lacks some. The sample holds 140,000 to 150,000 clones, approximately 70% seen once. The sequence was collected from a woman in her sixties or seventies in good health and CMV-seropositive. The chain is built from TRBV4-1 and TRBJ2-1, with 10 bases identical to TRBD2. Material for sequencing was PBMCs. The CDR3 sequence: CASSQELAGYNGEQFF. The CDR3 DNA follows: TGCGCCAGCAGCCAAGAACTAGCGGGGTACAACGGTGAGCAGTTCTTC.